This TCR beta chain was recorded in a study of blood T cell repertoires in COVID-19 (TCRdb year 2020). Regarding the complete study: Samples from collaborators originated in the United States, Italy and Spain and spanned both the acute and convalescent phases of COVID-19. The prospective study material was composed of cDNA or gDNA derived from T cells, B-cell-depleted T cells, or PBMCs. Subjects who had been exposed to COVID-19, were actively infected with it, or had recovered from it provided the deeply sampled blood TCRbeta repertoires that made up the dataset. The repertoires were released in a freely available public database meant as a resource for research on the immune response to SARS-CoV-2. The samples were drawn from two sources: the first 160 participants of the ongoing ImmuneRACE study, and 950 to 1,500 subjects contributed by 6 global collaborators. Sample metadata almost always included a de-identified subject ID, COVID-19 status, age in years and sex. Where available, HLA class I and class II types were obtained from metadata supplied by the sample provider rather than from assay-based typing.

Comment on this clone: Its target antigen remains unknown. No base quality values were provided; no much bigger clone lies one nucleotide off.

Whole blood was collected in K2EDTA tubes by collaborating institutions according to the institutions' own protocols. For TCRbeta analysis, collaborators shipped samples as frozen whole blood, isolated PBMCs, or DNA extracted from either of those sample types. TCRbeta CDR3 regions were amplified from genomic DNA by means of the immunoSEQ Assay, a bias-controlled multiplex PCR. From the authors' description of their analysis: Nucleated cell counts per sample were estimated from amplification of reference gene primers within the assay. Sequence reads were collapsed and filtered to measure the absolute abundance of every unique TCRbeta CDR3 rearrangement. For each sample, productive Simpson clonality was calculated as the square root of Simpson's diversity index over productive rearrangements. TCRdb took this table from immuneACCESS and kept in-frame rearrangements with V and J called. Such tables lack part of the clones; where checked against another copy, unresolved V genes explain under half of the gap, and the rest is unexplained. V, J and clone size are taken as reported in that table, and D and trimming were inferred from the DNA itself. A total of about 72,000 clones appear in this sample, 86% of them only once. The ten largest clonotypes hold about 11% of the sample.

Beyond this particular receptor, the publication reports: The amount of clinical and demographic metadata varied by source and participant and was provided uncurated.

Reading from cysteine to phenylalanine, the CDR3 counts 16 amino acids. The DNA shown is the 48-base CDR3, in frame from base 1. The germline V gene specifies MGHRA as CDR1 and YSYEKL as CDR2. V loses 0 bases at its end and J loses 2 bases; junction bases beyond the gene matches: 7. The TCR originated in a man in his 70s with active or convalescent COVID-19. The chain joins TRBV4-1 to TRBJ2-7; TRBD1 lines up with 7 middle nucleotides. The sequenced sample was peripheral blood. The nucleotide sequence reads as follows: TGCGCCAGCAGCCAAGAGTTCGGACAGGCCGCCTACGAGCAGTACTTC. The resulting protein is CASSQEFGQAAYEQYF.